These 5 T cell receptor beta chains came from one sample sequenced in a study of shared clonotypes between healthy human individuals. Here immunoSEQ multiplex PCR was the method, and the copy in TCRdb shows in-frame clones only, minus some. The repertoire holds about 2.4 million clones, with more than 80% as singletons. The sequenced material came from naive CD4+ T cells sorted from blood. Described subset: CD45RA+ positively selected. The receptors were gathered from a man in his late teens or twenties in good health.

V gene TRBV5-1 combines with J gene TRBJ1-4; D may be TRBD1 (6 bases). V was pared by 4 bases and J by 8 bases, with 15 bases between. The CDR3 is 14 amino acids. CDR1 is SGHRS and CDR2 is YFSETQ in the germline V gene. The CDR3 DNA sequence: TGCGCCAGCAGCCAAAACAGGGCGGGGGAAAAACTGTTTTTT. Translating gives CASSQNRAGEKLFF. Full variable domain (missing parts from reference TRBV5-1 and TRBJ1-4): KAGVTQTPRYLIKTRGQQVTLSCSPISGHRSVSWYQQTPGQGLQFLFEYFSETQRNKGNFPGRFSGRQFSNSRSEMNVSTLELGDSALYLCASSQNRAGEKLFFGSGTQLSVL.

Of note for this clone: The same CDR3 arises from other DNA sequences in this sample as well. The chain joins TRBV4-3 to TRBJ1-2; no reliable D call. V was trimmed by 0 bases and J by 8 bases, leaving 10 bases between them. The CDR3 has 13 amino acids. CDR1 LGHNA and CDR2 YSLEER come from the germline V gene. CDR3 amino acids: CASSQDPLGGYTF. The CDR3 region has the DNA TGCGCCAGCAGCCAAGATCCCCTGGGGGGCTACACCTTC.

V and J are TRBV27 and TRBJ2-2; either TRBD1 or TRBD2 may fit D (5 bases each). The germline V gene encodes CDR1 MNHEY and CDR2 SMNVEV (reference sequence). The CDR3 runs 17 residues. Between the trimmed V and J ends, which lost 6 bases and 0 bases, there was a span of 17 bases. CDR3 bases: TGTGCCAGCAGCCTTGCCTTTGGGGGATCGAACACCGGGGAGCTGTTTTTT. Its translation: CASSLAFGGSNTGELFF.

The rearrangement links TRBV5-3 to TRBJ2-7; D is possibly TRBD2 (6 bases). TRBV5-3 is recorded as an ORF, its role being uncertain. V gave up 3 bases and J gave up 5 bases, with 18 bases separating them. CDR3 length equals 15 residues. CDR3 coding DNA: TGTGCCAGAAGCTCTCCTTGGAGGGGTAACCACGAGCAGTACTTC. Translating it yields CARSSPWRGNHEQYF.

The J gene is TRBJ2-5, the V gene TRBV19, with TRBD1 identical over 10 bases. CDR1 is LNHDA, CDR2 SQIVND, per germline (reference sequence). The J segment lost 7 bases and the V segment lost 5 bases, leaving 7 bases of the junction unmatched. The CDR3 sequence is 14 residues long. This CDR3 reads CASSPPGTGVTQYF. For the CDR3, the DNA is TGTGCCAGTAGTCCACCCGGGACAGGGGTGACCCAGTACTTC.